This TCR beta chain was recovered during a study of blood T cell repertoires in COVID-19. Study-wide context: Sites across the United States, Italy and Spain contributed samples from acute and convalescent COVID-19. In each case, the material was cDNA or gDNA derived from T cells, B-cell-depleted T cells, or PBMCs.

CDR1 is LGHDT and CDR2 is YNNKEL in the germline V gene (reference sequence). V gave up 3 bases and J gave up 5 bases; unmatched junction bases: 4. This CDR3 contains 14 residues. The repertoire was sequenced with immunoSEQ multiplex PCR; TCRdb's copy has only in-frame clones and lacks some. The table records tens of thousands of clones, around 86% of them present only once. While infection was still active, Seattle patients were enrolled and then followed longitudinally. The sample comprised peripheral blood. The receptor's source is a woman older than 75 with COVID-19, enrolled during active disease. V is TRBV3-1 (or the pseudogene TRBV3-2) and J is TRBJ2-5, with TRBD2 matching 9 bases. CDR3 in DNA: TGTGCCAGCAGCCAGCGGGGGGGCGGGGAGACCCAGTACTTC. Its protein is CASSQRGGGETQYF.